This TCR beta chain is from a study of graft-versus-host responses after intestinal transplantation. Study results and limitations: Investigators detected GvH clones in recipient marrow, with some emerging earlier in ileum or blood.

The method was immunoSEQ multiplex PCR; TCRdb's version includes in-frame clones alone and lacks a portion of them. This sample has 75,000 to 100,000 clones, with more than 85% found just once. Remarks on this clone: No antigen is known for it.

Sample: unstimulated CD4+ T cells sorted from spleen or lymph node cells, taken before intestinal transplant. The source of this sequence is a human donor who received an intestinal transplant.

The CDR3 DNA sequence: TGTGCCAGCAGTGTCCAGGGGGTCGGCAATCAGCCCCAGCATTTT. Its translation: CASSVQGVGNQPQHF. The chain joins TRBV2 to TRBJ1-5; TRBD1 matches 7 bases. This CDR3 has 15 amino acids. CDR1 is SNHLY and CDR2 is FYNNEI in the germline V gene. J gave up 2 bases and V 4 bases, and 5 bases lay outside the gene matches.